This TCR beta chain emerged from a study of shared clonotypes between healthy human individuals. Over several immunoSEQ plates, each subset's genomic DNA was distributed in even portions. On sorted subsets, replicate PCRs used 200 to 250 ng DNA, or some 28,000 T cell genomes. The table came from immunoSEQ multiplex PCR; TCRdb's copy has only in-frame clones and leaves some out. The sample has 760,000 or so clones, roughly 96% seen once. Terminally differentiated effector memory CD45RA+ cells were excluded from the naive CD8 cells, which were CD45RO-negative and positively selected for CCR7. In regard to this clone: Its antigen is not known.

Study-wide results and caveats: In a few donors, roughly 5.2% of naive CD4 clonotypes appeared in common.

CDR1 GTSNPN and CDR2 SVGIG come from the germline V gene (reference sequence). The CDR3 has 14 residues. V lost 2 bases to trimming and J lost 9 bases, with 16 bases between them. Sequencing input: naive CD8+ T cells sorted from blood. The chain links TRBV30 to TRBJ2-2; weak D call: TRBD1 (5 bases). The receptor was derived from a man aged 25-40 years in good health. CDR3 DNA sequence: TGTGCCTGGAGTAAGGGGATAACAACGAGGGAGCTGTTTTTT. It specifies CAWSKGITTRELFF.